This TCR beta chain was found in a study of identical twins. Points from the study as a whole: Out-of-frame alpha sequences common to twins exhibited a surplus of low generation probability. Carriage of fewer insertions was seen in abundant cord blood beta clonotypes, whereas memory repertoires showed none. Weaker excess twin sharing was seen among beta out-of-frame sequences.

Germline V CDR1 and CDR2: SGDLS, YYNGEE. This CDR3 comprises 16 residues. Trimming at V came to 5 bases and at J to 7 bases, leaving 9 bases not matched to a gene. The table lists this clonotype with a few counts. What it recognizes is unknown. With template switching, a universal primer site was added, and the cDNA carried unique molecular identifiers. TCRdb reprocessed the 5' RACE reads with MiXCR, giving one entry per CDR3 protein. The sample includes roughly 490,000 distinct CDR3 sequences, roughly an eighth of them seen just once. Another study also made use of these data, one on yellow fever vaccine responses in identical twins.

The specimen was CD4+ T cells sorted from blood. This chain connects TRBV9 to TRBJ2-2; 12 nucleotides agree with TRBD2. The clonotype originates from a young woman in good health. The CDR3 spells CASSTRLAGVVGELFF. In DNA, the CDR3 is TGTGCCAGCAGTACAAGACTAGCGGGAGTGGTCGGGGAGCTGTTTTTT. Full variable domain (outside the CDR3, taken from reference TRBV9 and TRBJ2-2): DSGVTQTPKHLITATGQRVTLRCSPRSGDLSVYWYQQSLDQGLQFLIQYYNGEERAKGNILERFSAQQFPDLHSELNLSSLELGDSALYFCASSTRLAGVVGELFFGEGSRLTVL.